This T cell receptor beta chain was sequenced in a study of Ad26.COV2.S vaccination and SARS-CoV-2 variants. Overall study results and limits: Vaccine and placebo recipients had comparable breadth of non-spike TCRs.

Points on this clone: Its antigen is unknown.

Sample treatment: around 19 received Ad26.COV2.S at low or high dose, single or two shots; about 5 received placebo; per-sample allocation not given. Sampling was performed 63 days after the first vaccine or placebo injection. Wuhan-strain spike was delivered by a replication-incompetent Ad26 vector. This CDR3 spans 17 amino acids. CDR1 and CDR2 from the germline V gene are SGHNT and YENEEA. Trimming took 0 bases from V and 5 from J; bases not matched to a gene: 9. Method: immunoSEQ multiplex PCR; TCRdb's copy keeps in-frame clones and lacks some. The sample records 510,000 or so clones, roughly 87% being singletons.

The receptor's source is a person aged 18-65 years who received the Ad26.COV2.S COVID-19 vaccine or a placebo. Material: peripheral blood, obtained in a trial of Ad26.COV2.S vaccine versus placebo. This rearrangement joins TRBV11-3 to TRBJ2-1, with 8 bases fitting TRBD2. CDR3 amino acids: CASSLDGGLAGNNEQFF. The DNA for the CDR3 is TGTGCCAGCAGCTTAGATGGCGGGCTAGCGGGTAACAATGAGCAGTTCTTC.